Listed below are T cell receptor beta chains from one sample, sequenced in a study of T cells in Graves' hyperthyroidism and ophthalmopathy. TCRdb called the multiplex PCR reads again in MiXCR, with one record for every CDR3 protein. The table shows a few hundred thousand distinct CDR3 sequences, with about an eighth occurring only once. The sequenced sample was blood. These receptor sequences come from a woman aged 35 to 49 with Graves' ophthalmopathy. CDR3s include the opening cysteine and the closing phenylalanine or tryptophan.

v_call: TRBV7-8
j_call: TRBJ1-1
cdr3_aa: CASSLPGQGSDTEAFF

v_call: TRBV28
j_call: TRBJ2-1
cdr3_aa: CASSSPGLAGSREQFF

v_call: TRBV5-1
j_call: TRBJ1-3
cdr3_aa: CASSWTDARNTIYF

v_call: TRBV9
j_call: TRBJ2-2
cdr3_aa: CASSAVRGYGMTGELFF

v_call: TRBV7-9
j_call: TRBJ2-1
cdr3_aa: CASGRGDEQFF

v_call: TRBV11-2
j_call: TRBJ1-1
cdr3_aa: CASSLGFAGGEAFF

v_call: TRBV12-3/TRBV12-4
j_call: TRBJ2-1
cdr3_aa: CASISGSSYNEQFF

v_call: TRBV29-1
j_call: TRBJ2-3
cdr3_aa: CSVQVTTSTDTQYF

v_call: TRBV28
j_call: TRBJ2-1
cdr3_aa: CATKQGGAYNEQFF

v_call: TRBV27
j_call: TRBJ1-3
cdr3_aa: CASSLNRYSGNTIYF

v_call: TRBV29-1
j_call: TRBJ2-1
cdr3_aa: CSARDSQQFF

v_call: TRBV7-9
j_call: TRBJ2-1
cdr3_aa: CASREDLTRNEQFF

v_call: TRBV7-9
j_call: TRBJ2-5
cdr3_aa: CASSLAGISKATQYF

v_call: TRBV20-1
j_call: TRBJ2-5
cdr3_aa: CSARQGAETQYF

v_call: TRBV25-1
j_call: TRBJ1-2
cdr3_aa: CASSESLGDYGYTF

v_call: TRBV3-1
j_call: TRBJ2-2
cdr3_aa: CASSPRQGRLFF

v_call: TRBV6-5
j_call: TRBJ1-2
cdr3_aa: CASSTPRDRVPGYTF

v_call: TRBV7-8
j_call: TRBJ2-1
cdr3_aa: CASSAPGSGINNEQFF

v_call: TRBV27
j_call: TRBJ1-1
cdr3_aa: CASSLGNRANTEAFF

v_call: TRBV12-5
j_call: TRBJ2-1
cdr3_aa: CASAAGVYNEQFF

v_call: TRBV3-1
j_call: TRBJ1-5
cdr3_aa: CASSQSTGGGQPQHF

v_call: TRBV20-1
j_call: TRBJ2-7
cdr3_aa: CSATGTGFYEQYF

v_call: TRBV3-1
j_call: TRBJ1-1
cdr3_aa: CASSQDQNSFTEAFF

v_call: TRBV6-1
j_call: TRBJ2-2
cdr3_aa: CASSWTGESTGELFF

v_call: TRBV28
j_call: TRBJ1-2
cdr3_aa: CASSAGAAGYTF

v_call: TRBV20-1
j_call: TRBJ1-1
cdr3_aa: CSARTVDTEAFF

v_call: TRBV30
j_call: TRBJ1-5
cdr3_aa: CAWSDKGGNRRQPQHF

v_call: TRBV24-1
j_call: TRBJ2-1
cdr3_aa: CATSVVAGEQFF

v_call: TRBV27
j_call: TRBJ2-6
cdr3_aa: CASTWGISGANVLTF

v_call: TRBV29-1
j_call: TRBJ2-3
cdr3_aa: CSVRLDSTDTQYF

v_call: TRBV6-1
j_call: TRBJ1-6
cdr3_aa: CASSFDIVSPLHF

v_call: TRBV6-5
j_call: TRBJ1-5
cdr3_aa: CASSYSRQGGGPQHF

v_call: TRBV12-3/TRBV12-4
j_call: TRBJ1-1
cdr3_aa: CASLRGNGHTEAFF

v_call: TRBV20-1
j_call: TRBJ2-5
cdr3_aa: CSAGLGETQYF

v_call: TRBV20-1
j_call: TRBJ1-5
cdr3_aa: CSANRDRDISRPQHF

v_call: TRBV15
j_call: TRBJ1-5
cdr3_aa: CATSSRGVFSNQPQHF

v_call: TRBV19
j_call: TRBJ1-6
cdr3_aa: CASSAAGSDSPLHF

v_call: TRBV5-1
j_call: TRBJ1-1
cdr3_aa: CASSPGEGAEAFF

v_call: TRBV5-5
j_call: TRBJ2-7
cdr3_aa: CASSLYSGRDEQYF

v_call: TRBV6-2/TRBV6-3
j_call: TRBJ1-5
cdr3_aa: CASSYYRTREDQPQHF

v_call: TRBV29-1
j_call: TRBJ1-1
cdr3_aa: CSVELRRRDTEAFF